Shown below are 27 T cell receptor beta chains from a single sample sequenced in a study of blood T cells in healthy people across ages. Then a second PCR, running roughly 7 to 11 cycles, was carried out with a sample-barcoded 5' primer and a J-beta primer mix. TCRdb called the 5' RACE reads again in MiXCR, with one record for every CDR3 protein. The sample contains around 1,000,000 distinct CDR3 sequences, less than 25% of which appear only once. The sample also formed part of further work on T cells of mothers and their children.

Sequenced input: blood. The origin of the receptors is a girl aged 2 to 9 in good health.

Comments on this clonotype: An end of the junction does not agree with germline; a read error may underlie this. The chain carries TRBV24-1 and TRBJ2-1, with D tentatively TRBD1 (6 bases). Germline assignment: CDR1 KGHDR and CDR2 SFDVKD. The CDR3 sequence is 16 residues long. Here the CDR3 reads CATSDWGWDQGNEHFF. The DNA for the CDR3 is TGTGCCACCAGTGATTGGGGGTGGGATCAGGGGAATGAGCATTTCTTC.

This clonotype was observed a handful of times. The chain is built from TRBV28 and TRBJ2-5; 10 bases match TRBD2. Trimming cost V 1 base and J 0 bases; bases outside gene matches: 11. The length of the CDR3 is 19 residues. CDR1 is MDHEN and CDR2 is SYDVKM in the germline V gene. Here the CDR3 reads CASSLFPGLAERYQETQYF. The CDR3 DNA reads TGTGCCAGCAGTTTATTCCCCGGACTAGCGGAAAGGTACCAAGAGACCCAGTACTTC.

For this clonotype: At one of its ends the junction is not consistent with the germline gene, which may arise from a read error. This chain links TRBV29-1 with TRBJ2-2; 8 nucleotides match TRBD2. Per germline, CDR1 SQVTM and CDR2 ANQGSEA. This CDR3 has 16 amino acids. The CDR3 loop reads CGVDAAADSGNRELFF. CDR3 in DNA: TGCGGCGTTGATGCGGCCGCAGATAGCGGGAACCGGGAGCTGTTTTTT.

About this clonotype: Because it lacks the conserved phenylalanine or tryptophan at the end, this CDR3 is likely a read error. The rearrangement uses TRBV13 and TRBJ2-1; TRBD2 matches 9 bases. V shed 2 bases and J 4 bases; nucleotides not matched to a gene: 3. Looked up from germline, CDR1 is PRHDT and CDR2 is FYEKMQ (reference sequence). This CDR3 spans 15 amino acids. The DNA for the CDR3 is TGTGCCAGCAGCTTAACAGCGGGGGGTTACAATGAGCAGTTCTCC. Translation: CASSLTAGGYNEQFS.

The V call is TRBV10-3, the J call TRBJ1-3, with D possibly being TRBD1 (5 bases). This CDR3 comprises 14 residues. Per the germline V gene, CDR1 is ENHRY and CDR2 is SYGVKD. The V end was cut by 3 bases, the J end by 3 bases, with 9 bases between. This CDR3 is CAISDRGRGNTIYF. The DNA of the CDR3 is TGTGCCATCAGTGATAGGGGTCGTGGAAACACCATATATTTT.

This chain joins TRBV29-1 and TRBJ2-1, with D hard to call. This CDR3 has 14 residues. Looked up from germline, CDR1 is SQVTM and CDR2 is ANQGSEA. V was cut by 3 bases and J by 9 bases, with 18 bases left in between. The CDR3 bases are TGCAGCGTTGAGACGACGGGTTATGGCAGTGAGCAGTTCTTC. Encoded protein: CSVETTGYGSEQFF.

This clonotype was observed a handful of times. The chain carries TRBV9 and TRBJ2-1, with D perhaps assigned TRBD1 or TRBD2 (5 bases each). The CDR3 totals 15 residues. Germline CDR1 and CDR2: SGDLS and YYNGEE. Trimming shortened V by 4 bases and J by 0 bases, and 11 bases separated the two germline ends. CDR3 nucleotides: TGTGCCAGCAGCCCCCTGGGGGTCTCCTACAATGAGCAGTTCTTC. This codes for CASSPLGVSYNEQFF.

This rearrangement joins TRBV12-5 to TRBJ2-1, with TRBD1 identical over 9 bases. CDR1 is LGHNT, CDR2 FRNRAP, per germline. Trimming cost V 5 bases and J 6 bases; bases outside gene matches: 8. This CDR3 is 15 amino acids long. The CDR3 loop reads CASGPGTGWGNEQFF. CDR3 DNA sequence: TGTGCTAGTGGTCCTGGGACAGGGTGGGGCAATGAGCAGTTCTTC. The full variable domain, in which reference TRBV12-5 and TRBJ2-1 provide the parts outside the CDR3, is DARVTQTPRHKVTEMGQEVTMRCQPILGHNTVFWYRQTMMQGLELLAYFRNRAPLDDSGMPKDRFSAEMPDATLATLKIQPSEPRDSAVYFCASGPGTGWGNEQFFGPGTRLTVL.

The V call is TRBV6-5, the J call TRBJ1-6, with D hard to call. The CDR3 has 15 amino acids. Germline lookup yields CDR1 MNHEY and CDR2 SVGAGI. With 3 bases removed from V and 3 bases from J, the gap between germline ends came to 9 bases. The CDR3 spells CASSYRQVYNSPLHF. CDR3 bases: TGTGCCAGCAGTTATAGGCAAGTCTATAATTCACCCCTCCACTTT.

This clonotype was observed a handful of times. The chain employs TRBV20-1 and TRBJ2-5; 12 bases are shared with TRBD2. The CDR3 has 16 residues. J gave up 1 base and V 2 bases, and 5 bases lay outside the gene matches. The germline gives CDR1 DFQATT, CDR2 SNEGSKA (reference sequence). CDR3 DNA sequence: TGCAGTGCTAGACAGGGACTAGCGGGTTTCCAAGAGACCCAGTACTTC. Protein product: CSARQGLAGFQETQYF.

This clonotype came up a few times. This rearrangement joins TRBV11-2 to TRBJ2-1, with TRBD2 identical over 12 bases. CDR3 size: 15 residues. In germline, CDR1 is SGHAT, CDR2 FQNNGV. The ends lost 3 bases at V and 6 bases at J; junction bases unmatched: 3. The DNA of the CDR3 is TGTGCCAGCAGCTTCGGGACTAGCGGGCTCAATGAGCAGTTCTTC. Translating it yields CASSFGTSGLNEQFF.

The CDR3 is CATGAGGDYGYTF. The CDR3, as DNA: TGTGCCACGGGCGCGGGGGGCGACTATGGCTACACCTTC. The chain joins TRBV16 to TRBJ1-2; D is perhaps TRBD1 (6 bases). This CDR3 is built from 13 residues. Per the germline V gene, CDR1 is KGHSY and CDR2 is FQNENV. Deletions cut 10 bases from V and 3 bases from J, with 15 bases between.

The chain links TRBV24-1 to TRBJ2-5; the D is unclear. The V and J ends lost 4 bases and 4 bases respectively, with 12 bases between them. The CDR3 length is 14 residues. Per the germline V gene, CDR1 is KGHDR and CDR2 is SFDVKD. The CDR3 loop is CATSDYSKGETQYF. Written as DNA, the CDR3 is TGTGCCACCAGTGACTATTCCAAGGGAGAGACCCAGTACTTC.

This clonotype was counted between two and nine times. The genes are TRBV29-1 and TRBJ2-7, with TRBD2 matching 10 bases. The CDR3 is 15 residues long. V was pared by 4 bases and J by 1 base, with 7 bases of the junction left unmatched. Germline CDR1 SQVTM, CDR2 ANQGSEA. CDR3 coding DNA: TGCAGCGTTGTTATAGCGGGGGGAGGGTCCTACGAGCAGTACTTC. Translating it yields CSVVIAGGGSYEQYF.

The chain recombines TRBV9 with TRBJ1-1; D gene uncertain. Trimming stripped 3 bases from V and 1 base from J, with 10 bases between. CDR3 size: 14 residues. In germline, CDR1 is SGDLS, CDR2 YYNGEE. CDR3 amino acids: CASSGLAGNTEAFF. The CDR3 DNA is TGTGCCAGCAGCGGATTGGCAGGGAACACTGAAGCTTTCTTT. The variable domain in full, completed from reference TRBV9 and TRBJ1-1, reads DSGVTQTPKHLITATGQRVTLRCSPRSGDLSVYWYQQSLDQGLQFLIQYYNGEERAKGNILERFSAQQFPDLHSELNLSSLELGDSALYFCASSGLAGNTEAFFGQGTRLTVV.

The chain links TRBV5-5 to TRBJ2-1; tentative D call: TRBD1 (5 bases). Germline V CDR1 and CDR2: SGHKS, YYEKEE (reference sequence). This CDR3 has 17 residues. Between the trimmed V and J ends, which lost 3 bases and 0 bases, there was a span of 16 bases. The CDR3 bases are TGTGCCAGCAGCTCTGGGGCAGGGCTACCCTCCTACAATGAGCAGTTCTTC. Its protein is CASSSGAGLPSYNEQFF.

This sequence joins TRBV2 and TRBJ2-1; 8 nucleotides align to TRBD1. Germline trimming cut 10 bases from V and 7 bases from J; bases unmatched to any gene: 6. Germline loops: CDR1 SNHLY, CDR2 FYNNEI. The CDR3 contains 12 residues. CDR3 in DNA: TGTGCCACCGAGGGACAGGTAAATGAGCAGTTCTTC. This encodes CATEGQVNEQFF.

This chain uses TRBV4-2 with TRBJ2-7; 8 bases map to TRBD2. CDR1 is LGHNA and CDR2 is YNFKEQ in the germline V gene. V shed 2 bases and J 3 bases; nucleotides not matched to a gene: 3. The CDR3 is 14 amino acids. The CDR3 here is CASSQTSGLYEQYF. For the CDR3, the DNA is TGTGCCAGCAGCCAAACTAGCGGACTCTACGAGCAGTACTTC.

This clonotype has ten or more counts. The gene calls are TRBV7-3 and TRBJ2-1; D possibly corresponds to TRBD1 (7 bases). The CDR3 covers 14 residues. V was cut by 3 bases and J by 4 bases, with 10 bases left in between. Germline V gene sequence: CDR1 SGHTA, CDR2 FQGTGA. The CDR3, as DNA: TGTGCCAGCAGCTTGGGGGGACAGTACAATGAGCAGTTCTTC. Protein product: CASSLGGQYNEQFF.

In this sample, this clonotype turned up a few times. The chain combines TRBV5-1 with TRBJ2-3; unclear D gene. Germline loops: CDR1 SGHRS, CDR2 YFSETQ. V was trimmed by 1 base and J by 2 bases, leaving 8 bases between them. This CDR3 spans 14 amino acids. The CDR3 bases are TGCGCCAGCAGCTTGTTCTGGCTCACAGATACGCAGTATTTT. Amino acids: CASSLFWLTDTQYF.

The table lists this clonotype with a few counts. The chain couples TRBV6-5 to TRBJ2-5, with 11 nucleotides matching TRBD2. The germline V gene encodes CDR1 MNHEY and CDR2 SVGAGI. The ends lost 8 bases at V and 4 bases at J; junction bases unmatched: 9. The CDR3 is 15 amino acids. The CDR3 region has the DNA TGTGCCAGCGATAGCAAACTAGCGGGGGTAGAGACCCAGTACTTC. Translating it yields CASDSKLAGVETQYF.

The rearrangement uses TRBV29-1 and TRBJ2-7; no reliable D call. Germline V gene lookup returns CDR1 SQVTM and CDR2 ANQGSEA. The CDR3 has 12 residues. The V end was cut by 4 bases, the J end by 2 bases, with 9 bases between. The CDR3 protein is CSVVSHTYEQYF. CDR3 nucleotides: TGCAGCGTTGTGTCGCACACCTACGAGCAGTACTTC.

This rearrangement joins TRBV20-1 to TRBJ2-7; TRBD2 matches 8 bases. With 4 bases clipped from V and 3 bases from J, the junction kept 5 bases outside the gene matches. The CDR3 covers 13 residues. Germline lookup yields CDR1 DFQATT and CDR2 SNEGSKA (reference sequence). The CDR3 reads CSATRGGSYEQYF. The DNA for the CDR3 is TGCAGTGCTACCCGGGGGGGGAGCTACGAGCAGTACTTC.

This chain connects TRBV28 to TRBJ2-4; 11 bases fit TRBD1. Germline trimming cut 5 bases from V and 8 bases from J; bases unmatched to any gene: 5. From germline, CDR1 is MDHEN and CDR2 SYDVKM. The CDR3 length is 14 residues. This CDR3 is CASSPGQGADIQYF. Written as DNA, the CDR3 is TGTGCCAGCAGTCCCGGACAGGGGGCGGACATTCAGTACTTC.

This clonotype appeared a few times. V gene TRBV12-3 or TRBV12-4 combines with J gene TRBJ1-1; 9 bases are a match to TRBD1. The V and J ends lost 1 base and 4 bases, in that order; junction bases with no gene match: 10. This CDR3 has 17 residues. The CDR3 loop is CASSLGTGADRGTEAFF. Here the CDR3 DNA reads TGTGCCAGCAGTTTAGGGACAGGGGCAGATCGGGGCACTGAAGCTTTCTTT.

This clonotype was observed at least ten times. V usage is TRBV9 and J usage is TRBJ2-1; D is unclear. CDR1 and CDR2 (germline): SGDLS, YYNGEE. The germline V and J ends were trimmed by 4 bases and 3 bases, with 5 bases remaining between them. The CDR3 consists of 12 residues. In nucleotides, the CDR3 is TGTGCCAGCAGCCCTATCTACAATGAGCAGTTCTTC. Its protein product is CASSPIYNEQFF.

The genes are TRBV5-1 and TRBJ2-5, with D unresolved. Germline V lookup: CDR1 SGHRS, CDR2 YFSETQ. The V and J ends lost 4 bases and 5 bases respectively, with 15 bases between them. CDR3 size: 14 residues. The CDR3 DNA follows: TGCGCCAGCAGCGTTCCCGGTTGGCGGGAGACCCAGTACTTC. It is translated as CASSVPGWRETQYF.